One and the same sample provided the 25 T cell receptor beta chains below, sequenced in a study of cytomegalovirus exposure and HLA in healthy donors. Sequencing used immunoSEQ multiplex PCR; TCRdb keeps in-frame clones, though not all of them. The data show 150,000 to 200,000 clones, around 86% seen once. Material: PBMCs. Receptor source: a woman in her late teens or twenties in good health and CMV-seronegative.

The chain employs TRBV5-1 and TRBJ2-2, with TRBD2 matching 13 bases. The CDR3 loop spans 18 amino acids. Trimming removed 4 bases from V and 4 bases from J; junction bases left unmatched: 10. Germline V lookup: CDR1 SGHRS, CDR2 YFSETQ. CDR3 sequence (DNA): TGCGCCAGCAGCAAAATACTAGCGGGGGGGCCAGGCACCGGGGAGCTGTTTTTT. It codes for CASSKILAGGPGTGELFF.

This chain uses TRBV27 with TRBJ1-2; 7 nucleotides align to TRBD1. V lost 7 bases to trimming and J lost 4 bases; unmatched junction nucleotides: 6. Germline CDR1 is MNHEY and CDR2 is SMNVEV (reference sequence). The CDR3 sequence is 13 residues long. The CDR3 nucleotides are TGTGCCAGCAAACACCGGGACAGCTATGGCTACACCTTC. Its protein is CASKHRDSYGYTF.

V and J are TRBV6-5 and TRBJ2-3; possible D gene TRBD1, 6 bases. V gave up 4 bases and J gave up 1 base, with 12 bases separating them. CDR1 MNHEY and CDR2 SVGAGI come from the germline V gene. This CDR3 is built from 15 residues. The CDR3 reads CASSSGEGGTDTQYF. CDR3 nucleotides: TGTGCCAGCAGTTCTGGTGAGGGGGGCACAGATACGCAGTATTTT.

The genes are TRBV7-9 and TRBJ2-3; no firm D call. The CDR3 contains 14 residues. Germline lookup yields CDR1 SEHNR and CDR2 FQNEAQ (reference sequence). The V end was cut by 1 base, the J end by 2 bases, with 7 bases between. The CDR3 DNA sequence: TGTGCCAGCAGCTTAGTTGGAGCCACAGATACGCAGTATTTT. This gives the protein CASSLVGATDTQYF.

CDR3 DNA sequence: TGTGCCAGCTCACTTACAGGGTTCCACGAGCAGTACTTC. The encoded protein is CASSLTGFHEQYF. V and J are TRBV18 and TRBJ2-7; a weak D match, TRBD1 (6 bases). The length of the CDR3 is 13 residues. Trimming removed 4 bases from V and 5 bases from J, with 12 bases in between. The germline V gene encodes CDR1 KGHSH and CDR2 LQKENI. The full variable domain, in which reference TRBV18 and TRBJ2-7 provide the parts outside the CDR3, is NAGVMQNPRHLVRRRGQEARLRCSPMKGHSHVYWYRQLPEEGLKFMVYLQKENIIDESGMPKERFSAEFPKEGPSILRIQQVVRGDSAAYFCASSLTGFHEQYFGPGTRLTVT.

This chain uses TRBV5-5 with TRBJ1-5; 9 bases are a match to TRBD1. The CDR3 is 15 residues long. Losses at the gene ends were 0 bases for V and 4 bases for J; bases not matched to a gene: 2. Germline V gives CDR1 SGHKS, CDR2 YYEKEE (reference sequence). The CDR3 DNA reads TGTGCCAGCAGCTTGGGACAGGGGGGGAATCAGCCCCAGCATTTT. It codes for CASSLGQGGNQPQHF.

Comment on this clone: Compared with germline, one end of the junction differs, possibly owing to a read error. The chain is built from TRBV7-2 and TRBJ2-3; 10 nucleotides agree with TRBD2. The CDR3 totals 15 residues. Germline CDR1 is SGHTA and CDR2 is FQGNSA. The CDR3 protein is CASTLHSGGASVGVF. The CDR3 region has the DNA TGTGCCAGCACCTTACACAGCGGGGGGGCCTCCGTTGGGGTTTTT.

This clone was found once. The chain joins TRBV5-6 to TRBJ2-2, with D possibly matching TRBD2 (6 bases). V lost 4 bases, J lost 6 bases, and 19 bases lay in between. The germline gives CDR1 SGHDT, CDR2 YYEEEE. The CDR3 totals 16 residues. The CDR3 region is CASSPEGNMGPGELFF. CDR3 DNA sequence: TGTGCCAGCAGCCCGGAGGGGAATATGGGGCCCGGGGAGCTGTTTTTT.

The rearrangement links TRBV30 to TRBJ2-1, with D possibly TRBD2 on 6 matching bases. V was trimmed by 8 bases and J by 0 bases, leaving 11 bases between them. The CDR3 runs to 13 residues. The germline V gene has CDR1 GTSNPN and CDR2 SVGIG (reference sequence). Written as DNA, the CDR3 is TGTGCCCATAGCGGAAGCTCCTACAATGAGCAGTTCTTC. Protein sequence: CAHSGSSYNEQFF.

V gene TRBV5-1 combines with J gene TRBJ1-4; 8 nucleotides match TRBD1. With V trimmed by 5 bases and J by 8 bases, 14 bases remained unmatched. Germline CDR1 reads SGHRS; CDR2 reads YFSETQ. CDR3 length: 16 residues. Written as DNA, the CDR3 is TGCGCCAGCAGTCTGGACAGGGACCAGCCAGAGGAAAAACTGTTTTTT. This sequence encodes CASSLDRDQPEEKLFF.

The rearrangement links TRBV15 to TRBJ2-7; D possibly corresponds to TRBD1 (5 bases). The CDR3 loop spans 15 amino acids. Germline loops: CDR1 LNHNV, CDR2 YYDKDF (reference sequence). V lost 0 bases to trimming and J lost 0 bases, with 9 bases between them. The chain's CDR3 is CATSRDGASSYEQYF. In DNA, the CDR3 is TGTGCCACCAGCAGAGATGGGGCTAGCTCCTACGAGCAGTACTTC. Drawing the rest from reference TRBV15 and TRBJ2-7, the complete variable domain is DAMVIQNPRYQVTQFGKPVTLSCSQTLNHNVMYWYQQKSSQAPKLLFHYYDKDFNNEADTPDNFQSRRPNTSFCFLDIRSPGLGDTAMYLCATSRDGASSYEQYFGPGTRLTVT.

The chain recombines TRBV30 with TRBJ2-2, with TRBD1 as a possible D gene (6 bases). This CDR3 comprises 15 residues. The germline CDR1 and CDR2 sequences are GTSNPN and SVGIG (reference sequence). V shed 3 bases and J shed 0 bases, with 11 bases lying between them. The CDR3 spells CAWSQDSSNTGELFF. CDR3 DNA: TGTGCCTGGAGCCAGGACAGTTCGAACACCGGGGAGCTGTTTTTT.

The rearrangement uses TRBV2 and TRBJ2-3; 16 bases match TRBD2. The V and J ends lost 6 bases and 0 bases, in that order; junction bases with no gene match: 18. The germline V gene has CDR1 SNHLY and CDR2 FYNNEI. The length of the CDR3 is 22 residues. This chain's CDR3 is CASRMIFPGLAGGPASTDTQYF. CDR3 in DNA: TGTGCCAGCAGGATGATTTTTCCGGGACTAGCGGGGGGGCCGGCTAGCACAGATACGCAGTATTTT.

V usage is TRBV11-1 and J usage is TRBJ1-1; 7 positions agree with TRBD1. Germline CDR1 and CDR2: SGHAT and FQDESV (reference sequence). V was clipped by 3 bases and J by 1 base; unmatched bases: 5. The length of the CDR3 is 15 residues. DNA of the CDR3: TGTGCCAGCAGCTTTCGGCCAGGGGGGAACACTGAAGCTTTCTTT. Amino acids: CASSFRPGGNTEAFF.

This clone has just one count. The chain is built from TRBV27 and TRBJ1-2, with D perhaps TRBD1 (5 bases). The V and J ends lost 6 bases and 6 bases respectively, with 17 bases between them. Germline CDR1 MNHEY, CDR2 SMNVEV (reference sequence). The CDR3 is 14 residues long. In DNA, the CDR3 is TGTGCCAGCAGCATCGGGGGGGGAGGGCATGGCTACACCTTC. Translated: CASSIGGGGHGYTF.

Regarding this clone: The same CDR3 arises from other DNA sequences in this sample as well. V gene TRBV5-1 combines with J gene TRBJ2-5, with D unresolved. The CDR3 totals 12 residues. Trimming cost V 4 bases and J 0 bases, with 4 bases left between them. Germline V CDR1 and CDR2: SGHRS, YFSETQ. The CDR3 bases are TGCGCCAGCAGCCGTGACCAAGAGACCCAGTACTTC. Translation: CASSRDQETQYF.

This clone was seen a handful of times. In DNA form, the CDR3 reads TGTGCCAGTAGGGGGGCGGGGAACACTGAAGCTTTCTTT. This sequence encodes CASRGAGNTEAFF. This chain uses TRBV19 with TRBJ1-1; the D gene is possibly TRBD1 (6 bases). Germline V gene sequence: CDR1 LNHDA, CDR2 SQIVND (reference sequence). The CDR3 spans 13 residues. Trimming took 6 bases from V and 1 from J, leaving 9 bases between them.

J is TRBJ1-3 and V is TRBV7-9; D unresolved. The CDR3 length is 16 residues. Germline-derived CDR1 and CDR2 are SEHNR and FQNEAQ (reference sequence). Trimming took 4 bases from V and 0 from J, leaving 13 bases between them. The CDR3 bases are TGTGCCAGCAGCTCTTCGTCGGTACTCTCTGGAAACACCATATATTTT. This sequence encodes CASSSSSVLSGNTIYF.

The genes are TRBV25-1 and TRBJ2-7, with a weak D call TRBD2 (7 bases). The CDR3 runs 13 residues. V dropped 5 bases and J dropped 2 bases, with 10 bases sitting between them. In germline, CDR1 is MGHDK, CDR2 SYGVNS. This CDR3 reads CASSRGAPYEQYF. The CDR3, as DNA: TGTGCCAGCAGTCGGGGGGCACCCTACGAGCAGTACTTC.

CDR3 coding DNA: TGCGCCAGCAGCTACATCAGGGGGAGCACAGATACGCAGTATTTT. Translation: CASSYIRGSTDTQYF. The gene calls are TRBV5-1 and TRBJ2-3, with 7 bases identical to TRBD1. CDR1 is SGHRS, CDR2 YFSETQ, per germline. The V and J ends lost 3 bases and 0 bases, in that order; junction bases with no gene match: 4. The CDR3 is 15 amino acids.

The chain couples TRBV18 to TRBJ1-6; 7 nucleotides agree with TRBD1. V shed 0 bases, J shed 7 bases, and the junction held 6 bases outside the gene matches. CDR1 and CDR2 from the germline V gene are KGHSH and LQKENI. CDR3 length: 16 amino acids. Here the CDR3 reads CASSPPTTGRNSPLHF. CDR3 DNA: TGTGCCAGCTCACCACCGACGACAGGGAGAAATTCACCCCTCCACTTT. Full variable domain (remainder filled in from reference TRBV18 and TRBJ1-6): NAGVMQNPRHLVRRRGQEARLRCSPMKGHSHVYWYRQLPEEGLKFMVYLQKENIIDESGMPKERFSAEFPKEGPSILRIQQVVRGDSAAYFCASSPPTTGRNSPLHFGNGTRLTVT.

This clone was recorded only once. The chain couples TRBV19 to TRBJ2-7; 11 bases are a match to TRBD2. With V trimmed by 2 bases and J by 5 bases, 11 bases remained unmatched. Germline CDR1 is LNHDA and CDR2 is SQIVND (reference sequence). CDR3 length equals 17 residues. The CDR3 region is CASSIRELAGASHEQYF. The CDR3 DNA is TGTGCCAGTAGTATAAGGGAACTAGCGGGGGCATCCCACGAGCAGTACTTC.

The chain links TRBV25-1 to TRBJ2-7; D may be TRBD2 (6 bases). V lost 3 bases and J lost 0, with 12 bases in between. CDR3 length: 15 residues. Germline V gene data show CDR1 as MGHDK and CDR2 as SYGVNS. The DNA for the CDR3 is TGTGCCAGCAGTGAGCCGGGGGATAGCTCCTACGAGCAGTACTTC. This encodes CASSEPGDSSYEQYF.

V usage is TRBV29-1 and J usage is TRBJ1-2; D uncertain. The CDR3 has 10 residues. Germline CDR1 reads SQVTM; CDR2 reads ANQGSEA. V was cut by 3 bases and J by 8 bases, with 7 bases left in between. The CDR3 sequence is CSVDGWGYTF. CDR3 DNA: TGCAGCGTTGACGGGTGGGGCTACACCTTC.

To note about this clone: The junction differs from germline at one of its ends, possibly a read error. The chain uses TRBV5-3 and TRBJ1-4; the D is unclear. TRBV5-3 is classed as an ORF, of uncertain function. This CDR3 spans 16 amino acids. The CDR3 nucleotides read TGTGCCAGAATCTTGAGCAGGTCCTTGGTGAGAGAAAAACTGTTTTTT. Amino acid sequence: CARILSRSLVREKLFF.